The 18 T cell receptor beta chains below all came from one sample that was sequenced in a study of T cells in women clearing cervical HPV infection. Profiling relied on immunoSEQ multiplex PCR, and the TCRdb table lists in-frame clones only, not all of them. Listed are 20,000 to 25,000 clones; approximately 3.5% falls within the top ten. Sample: blood buffy coat. The receptors come from a woman aged 18-69 years with a cervical HPV16 infection that either progressed to CIN3+ or cleared (not recorded which).

With regard to this clone: The read halts 3 residues ahead of the CDR3 end, with the missing end drawn from the germline J gene. The rearrangement uses TRBV20-1 and TRBJ1-2; D unresolved. V dropped 5 bases and J dropped 7 bases, with 14 bases sitting between them. This CDR3 is 12 amino acids long. Germline lookup yields CDR1 DFQATT and CDR2 SNEGSKA (reference sequence). The sequenced CDR3 bases are TGCAGTGCTCGACTAGGGCTAGTTGGC. This codes for CSARLGLVG. The CDR3 reads in full as CSARLGLVGYTF.

As regards this clone: The read ends 3 residues shy of where the CDR3 ends; the end is completed using the germline J gene. The chain combines TRBV11-2 with TRBJ2-7, with 7 nucleotides matching TRBD1. V lost 0 bases, J lost 6 bases, and 8 bases stayed unmatched. Germline loops: CDR1 SGHAT, CDR2 FQNNGV. This CDR3 contains 15 residues. The CDR3 bases that were read are TGTGCCAGCAGCTTAGAGACAGGGCTTAGGCTCGAG. This codes for CASSLETGLRLE. The full CDR3 protein reads CASSLETGLRLEQYF.

Concerning this clone itself: The CDR3 end is not reached by the read, which stops 3 residues before it; the germline J gene fills it in. The chain has TRBV28 and TRBJ1-2; D is perhaps TRBD1 (6 bases). Germline assignment: CDR1 MDHEN and CDR2 SYDVKM. This CDR3 comprises 13 residues. V lost 6 bases and J 5 bases, leaving 13 bases between the germline ends. The DNA read from the CDR3 is TGTGCCAGCAGCGAGGGAGGGGGATATGGC. It yields the protein CASSEGGGYG. From start to end, the CDR3 is CASSEGGGYGYTF.

A note on this clone: The CDR3 goes on 3 residues after the read ends, and that part is filled in from the germline J gene. This chain joins TRBV20-1 and TRBJ2-3; 10 bases map to TRBD2. J gave up 4 bases and V 3 bases, and 4 bases lay outside the gene matches. The CDR3 consists of 14 residues. Germline V gene sequence: CDR1 DFQATT, CDR2 SNEGSKA (reference sequence). The CDR3 sequence is CSASRLAGADTQYF. The sequenced part of the CDR3 DNA is TGCAGTGCTAGTAGGCTAGCGGGAGCAGATACG.

On this clone itself: The sequenced fragment ends 3 residues before the CDR3 boundary, so the rest is inferred from the germline J gene. The V call is TRBV7-9, the J call TRBJ1-2; D perhaps matches TRBD1 (6 bases). The V and J ends lost 0 bases and 5 bases respectively, with 7 bases between them. The CDR3 runs to 13 residues. Looked up from germline, CDR1 is SEHNR and CDR2 is FQNEAQ (reference sequence). The DNA read from the CDR3 is TGTGCCAGCAGCTTAGCACAGGGTTATGGC. Residues: CASSLAQGYG. In full, the CDR3 is CASSLAQGYGYTF.

About this clone itself: Coverage ceases 3 residues before the CDR3 finishes, and the germline J gene fills in the end. This chain links TRBV28 with TRBJ2-7; possibly TRBD1 for D (5 bases). CDR1 is MDHEN, CDR2 SYDVKM, per germline. With 7 bases removed from V and 6 bases from J, the gap between germline ends came to 13 bases. CDR3 length: 12 residues. The CDR3 sequence: CASTTQGAEQYF. Incomplete CDR3 DNA: TGTGCCAGCACCACCCAGGGTGCCGAG. The whole variable domain, filled in from reference TRBV28 and TRBJ2-7, reads DVKVTQSSRYLVKRTGEKVFLECVQDMDHENMFWYRQDPGLGLRLIYFSYDVKMKEKGDIPEGYSVSREKKERFSLILESASTNQTSMYLCASTTQGAEQYFGPGTRLTVT.

Concerning this clone itself: The read terminates 3 residues ahead of where the CDR3 ends, so the germline J gene completes it. The genes are TRBV29-1 and TRBJ2-2, with TRBD2 matching over 7 bases. The CDR3 spans 13 residues. From germline, CDR1 is SQVTM and CDR2 ANQGSEA. The ends lost 7 bases at V and 4 bases at J; junction bases unmatched: 6. The sequenced part of the CDR3 DNA is TGCAGCGCTGGGGGGGGATCCACCGGGGAG. Encoded protein: CSAGGGSTGE. The entire CDR3 sequence reads CSAGGGSTGELFF.

In regard to this clone: Read sequence stops 3 residues before the CDR3 end, and the germline J gene provides the missing end. The chain employs TRBV19 and TRBJ1-4, with 7 bases lining up with TRBD1. This CDR3 spans 16 amino acids. V lost 4 bases, J lost 3 bases, and 8 bases stayed unmatched. Germline V gene data show CDR1 as LNHDA and CDR2 as SQIVND (reference sequence). The CDR3 reads CASSRTQGEPNEKLFF. CDR3 DNA (partial): TGTGCCAGTAGTAGAACTCAGGGGGAACCTAATGAAAAA.

Comment on this clone: The read is 3 residues too short to cover the CDR3 end, so that end is filled in from the germline J gene. V is TRBV19 and J is TRBJ1-3; D unclear. V lost 3 bases and J 0 bases, leaving 9 bases between the germline ends. CDR1 and CDR2 (germline): LNHDA, SQIVND (reference sequence). The CDR3 totals 15 residues. The CDR3 bases that were read are TGTGCCAGTAGTATGACTATACCCTCTGGAAACACC. As protein: CASSMTIPSGNT. The CDR3 in its entirety is CASSMTIPSGNTIYF.

About this clone: The read ends 3 residues early relative to the CDR3; the germline J gene fills the gap. V usage is TRBV14 and J usage is TRBJ2-3, with 12 bases that match TRBD2. The CDR3 covers 20 residues. CDR1 is SGHDN, CDR2 FVKESK, per germline. V shed 0 bases and J 1 base; nucleotides not matched to a gene: 11. The CDR3: CASSQDVLLAGGRGTDTQYF. CDR3 DNA (partial): TGTGCCAGCAGCCAAGATGTGCTCCTAGCGGGAGGGAGAGGCACAGATACG.

Frequency places this clone as medium-sized. The CDR3 end is not reached by the read, which stops 3 residues before it; the germline J gene fills it in. The rearrangement links TRBV20-1 to TRBJ2-3; TRBD2 matches at 8 bases. Per germline, CDR1 DFQATT and CDR2 SNEGSKA (reference sequence). The CDR3 length is 14 residues. V gave up 4 bases and J gave up 2 bases; unmatched junction bases: 5. CDR3 DNA, as far as it was read: TGCAGTGCTATTAGCGGGGCCCTCACAGATACG. Translated: CSAISGALTDT. The complete CDR3 reads CSAISGALTDTQYF.

In the case of this clone: The read stops 3 residues short of the end of the CDR3; the missing end is completed from the germline J gene. J is TRBJ2-7 and V is TRBV19; 11 bases agree with TRBD1. The CDR3 is made up of 17 amino acids. Germline loops: CDR1 LNHDA, CDR2 SQIVND (reference sequence). With V trimmed by 5 bases and J by 0 bases, 9 bases remained unmatched. CDR3 sequence: CASSLEWGTGGSYEQYF. The covered CDR3 bases are TGTGCCAGTAGTCTCGAGTGGGGGACAGGGGGCTCCTACGAG.

As for this clone: The read ends 3 residues shy of where the CDR3 ends; the end is completed using the germline J gene. The rearrangement links TRBV5-1 to TRBJ1-5; maybe TRBD1 (5 bases). Between the trimmed V and J ends, which lost 0 bases and 1 base, there was a span of 8 bases. Per the germline V gene, CDR1 is SGHRS and CDR2 is YFSETQ. The CDR3 has 15 amino acids. CDR3 sequence reads: CASSLAGMSNQPQHF. CDR3 bases read: TGCGCCAGCAGCTTGGCAGGGATGAGCAATCAGCCC.

With regard to this clone: The read gets to within 3 residues of the CDR3 end, and the germline J gene fills in the rest. The V call is TRBV7-3, the J call TRBJ1-1; 8 bases agree with TRBD1. The germline V gene has CDR1 SGHTA and CDR2 FQGTGA. This CDR3 comprises 14 residues. Unmatched junction bases numbered 6, after V lost 6 bases and J lost 3 bases. The part of the CDR3 DNA that was read is TGTGCCAGCAGGGCCATGACAGGGGACACTGAA. It codes for CASRAMTGDTE. The whole CDR3 protein is CASRAMTGDTEAFF. Full variable domain (missing parts from reference TRBV7-3 and TRBJ1-1): GAGVSQTPSNKVTEKGKYVELRCDPISGHTALYWYRQSLGQGPEFLIYFQGTGAADDSGLPNDRFFAVRPEGSVSTLKIQRTERGDSAVYLCASRAMTGDTEAFFGQGTRLTVV.

As for this clone: The read finishes 3 residues shy of the CDR3 end, and the germline J gene is used to complete it. This rearrangement joins TRBV14 to TRBJ2-5; TRBD1 aligns across 7 bases. The V and J ends lost 2 bases and 0 bases, in that order; junction bases with no gene match: 3. Germline CDR1 reads SGHDN; CDR2 reads FVKESK. There are 15 residues in the CDR3. The DNA read from the CDR3 is TGTGCCAGCAGCCAACCCGGGACAGACCAAGAGACC. As protein: CASSQPGTDQET. In full, the CDR3 reads CASSQPGTDQETQYF.

A word on this clone: Coverage ceases 3 residues before the CDR3 finishes, and the germline J gene fills in the end. The chain joins TRBV5-6 to TRBJ2-7; D possibly corresponds to TRBD1 (5 bases). The CDR3 has 13 amino acids. V lost 4 bases and J lost 2, with 10 bases in between. From germline, CDR1 is SGHDT and CDR2 YYEEEE. CDR3 loop: CASSPTDTYEQYF. CDR3 DNA, as far as it was read: TGTGCCAGCAGCCCGACGGACACCTACGAG.

A note on this clone: The CDR3 end is not reached by the read, which stops 3 residues before it; the germline J gene fills it in. This chain uses TRBV18 with TRBJ1-1; no clear D gene. Germline CDR1 is KGHSH and CDR2 is LQKENI. This CDR3 is 14 amino acids long. Trimming shortened V by 3 bases and J by 0 bases, and 8 bases separated the two germline ends. The sequenced CDR3 bases are TGTGCCAGCTCACCCTACCCCATGAACACTGAA. It specifies CASSPYPMNTE. The entire CDR3 is CASSPYPMNTEAFF.

Comments on this clone: The read terminates 3 residues before the CDR3 end, so the remaining end is supplied by the germline J gene. V is TRBV7-9 and J is TRBJ2-7, with 9 bases fitting TRBD1. There are 14 residues in the CDR3. Germline-derived CDR1 and CDR2 are SEHNR and FQNEAQ (reference sequence). V lost 3 bases to trimming and J lost 5 bases; unmatched junction nucleotides: 5. Incomplete CDR3 DNA: TGTGCCAGCAGCTTTCGACAGGGGGGGAACGAG. Translated, it gives CASSFRQGGNE. The complete CDR3 protein is CASSFRQGGNEQYF.